The 29 T cell receptor beta chains listed next were all sequenced from one sample in a study of sequential checkpoint blockade in melanoma. Described treatment: randomized to nivolumab then ipilimumab (arm A) or the reverse (arm B). Libraries were prepared by immunoSEQ multiplex PCR; TCRdb keeps only in-frame clonotypes and omits some of them. Among around 30,000 clones listed, around 88% were seen once. This sample comprised CD8+ T cells sorted from blood (inferred from file names), obtained from a patient given nivolumab and ipilimumab in sequence. The receptors originated from a human donor with melanoma.

V is TRBV11-3 and J is TRBJ1-5; D remains unclear. Germline V lookup: CDR1 SGHNT, CDR2 YENEEA. V shed 4 bases and J shed 11 bases, with 15 bases lying between them. This CDR3 has 13 amino acids. CDR3 sequence: CASSCMDVGAQHF. The CDR3 DNA is TGTGCCAGCAGCTGCATGGATGTCGGGGCCCAGCATTTT.

The rearrangement links TRBV11-2 to TRBJ2-1, with D possibly matching TRBD2 (7 bases). Germline lookup yields CDR1 SGHAT and CDR2 FQNNGV. The CDR3 consists of 15 residues. Between the trimmed V and J ends, which lost 1 base and 7 bases, there was a span of 14 bases. The CDR3 region has the DNA TGTGCCAGCAGCTTAGCGGGGGGCTTCATGAATGAGCAGTTCTTC. This encodes CASSLAGGFMNEQFF.

This clone was seen once. The CDR3 end shows no conserved phenylalanine or tryptophan, and so a read error is likely. The chain combines TRBV28 with TRBJ2-7; 9 bases agree with TRBD1. This CDR3 contains 13 residues. J was trimmed by 6 bases and V by 2 bases; bases with no gene match: 2. Germline CDR1 is MDHEN and CDR2 is SYDVKM. Here the CDR3 reads CASSLGQGSEQYS. The CDR3 DNA follows: TGTGCCAGCAGTTTAGGACAGGGGTCCGAGCAGTACTCC.

V gene TRBV6-5 combines with J gene TRBJ1-2; D might be TRBD1 (5 bases). V gave up 6 bases and J gave up 6 bases, with 8 bases separating them. The CDR3 length is 11 residues. CDR1 is MNHEY and CDR2 is SVGAGI in the germline V gene. CDR3 in amino acids: CASSPGDGYTF. The DNA for the CDR3 is TGTGCCAGCAGCCCGGGGGATGGCTACACCTTC.

The chain uses TRBV5-6 and TRBJ1-1; 8 bases line up with TRBD1. Germline lookup yields CDR1 SGHDT and CDR2 YYEEEE. V lost 2 bases and J lost 0; bases outside the gene matches: 6. The CDR3 consists of 16 residues. The CDR3 is CASSFMTGAMNTEAFF. CDR3 in DNA: TGTGCCAGCAGCTTTATGACAGGGGCGATGAACACTGAAGCTTTCTTT.

J is TRBJ2-7 and V is TRBV7-2, with D hard to call. Germline V gives CDR1 SGHTA, CDR2 FQGNSA. The CDR3 loop spans 13 amino acids. The V end was cut by 5 bases, the J end by 2 bases, with 10 bases between. The CDR3 sequence is CASSLGVPYEQYF. The CDR3 nucleotides are TGTGCCAGCAGCCTAGGAGTTCCCTACGAGCAGTACTTC. Drawing the rest from reference TRBV7-2 and TRBJ2-7, the complete variable domain is GAGVSQSPSNKVTEKGKDVELRCDPISGHTALYWYRQSLGQGLEFLIYFQGNSAPDKSGLPSDRFSAERTGGSVSTLTIQRTQQEDSAVYLCASSLGVPYEQYFGPGTRLTVT.

This chain connects TRBV7-9 to TRBJ2-7; TRBD1 matches at 11 bases. The germline V gene encodes CDR1 SEHNR and CDR2 FQNEAQ (reference sequence). V trimming: 5 bases; J trimming: 6 bases; junction bases outside the gene matches: 3. The CDR3 has 13 residues. The DNA of the CDR3 is TGTGCCAGCAGCCGGGACAGGGGGATCGAGCAGTACTTC. This sequence encodes CASSRDRGIEQYF.

This chain links TRBV19 with TRBJ1-2; D is unresolved. This CDR3 is built from 14 residues. CDR1 is LNHDA and CDR2 is SQIVND in the germline V gene (reference sequence). V shed 10 bases and J shed 5 bases, with 20 bases lying between them. As DNA, the CDR3 is TGTGCCACCACCACCCAAGGAATCGGGTATGGCTACACCTTC. It codes for CATTTQGIGYGYTF.

V usage is TRBV7-9 and J usage is TRBJ2-7, with 7 bases fitting TRBD1. The V and J ends lost 2 bases and 2 bases, in that order; junction bases with no gene match: 3. Germline V gives CDR1 SEHNR, CDR2 FQNEAQ (reference sequence). The CDR3 is 14 amino acids. CDR3 nucleotides: TGTGCCAGCAGCTTAACAGGGGCGACCTACGAGCAGTACTTC. It yields the protein CASSLTGATYEQYF.

In this sample, this clone turned up once. V is TRBV5-6 and J is TRBJ2-1; 7 bases are a match to TRBD2. The CDR3 is 16 amino acids. The germline gives CDR1 SGHDT, CDR2 YYEEEE. After removal of 6 bases from V and 3 bases from J, the junction contained 12 bases not matched to a gene. The CDR3 sequence is CASTTFVGLDYNEQFF. CDR3 nucleotide sequence: TGTGCCAGCACCACTTTCGTAGGACTAGACTACAATGAGCAGTTCTTC.

This clone showed up just a few times. This chain uses TRBV5-6 with TRBJ1-2, with 8 bases aligning to TRBD1. The V and J ends lost 4 bases and 5 bases, in that order; junction bases with no gene match: 19. This CDR3 comprises 18 residues. CDR1 is SGHDT, CDR2 YYEEEE, per germline. CDR3 amino acids: CASSLGQGLSSLTYGYTF. CDR3 bases: TGTGCCAGCAGCCTAGGACAGGGCCTAAGTAGCCTTACATATGGCTACACCTTC.

V gene TRBV2 combines with J gene TRBJ2-7; 9 nucleotides line up with TRBD2. The CDR3 is 15 residues long. Germline CDR1 reads SNHLY; CDR2 reads FYNNEI. V shed 7 bases, J shed 4 bases, and the junction held 11 bases outside the gene matches. CDR3 protein: CASTLTSGLSYEQYF. DNA for the CDR3: TGTGCCAGCACCTTGACTAGCGGACTCTCGTACGAGCAGTACTTC.

J is TRBJ1-6 and V is TRBV5-6, with a possible D match to TRBD1 (5 bases). Looked up from germline, CDR1 is SGHDT and CDR2 is YYEEEE. V was shortened by 6 bases and J by 7 bases, with 17 bases between the two germline ends. There are 15 residues in the CDR3. CDR3 coding DNA: TGTGCCAGCACCCCTAGCGGGGCGAGGAATTCACCCCTCCACTTT. This gives the protein CASTPSGARNSPLHF.

V usage is TRBV28 and J usage is TRBJ2-7; maybe TRBD2 (5 bases). V was shortened by 4 bases and J by 0 bases, with 19 bases between the two germline ends. In germline, CDR1 is MDHEN, CDR2 SYDVKM. The length of the CDR3 is 17 residues. CDR3 amino acids: CASSSVIPPGVSYEQYF. The CDR3 region has the DNA TGTGCCAGCAGTTCGGTCATACCGCCCGGGGTCTCCTACGAGCAGTACTTC.

The chain employs TRBV27 and TRBJ2-7, with 7 positions matching TRBD2. Per the germline V gene, CDR1 is MNHEY and CDR2 is SMNVEV (reference sequence). This CDR3 region has 15 residues. Germline trimming cut 8 bases from V and 6 bases from J; bases unmatched to any gene: 16. The CDR3 is CASGGVEARIGEQYF. CDR3 nucleotide sequence: TGTGCCAGCGGGGGGGTGGAGGCCAGGATAGGCGAGCAGTACTTC.

CDR3 sequence reads: CASSEYILGGGADTQYF. The CDR3 DNA follows: TGTGCCAGCAGTGAATATATTCTTGGTGGGGGGGCAGATACGCAGTATTTT. J is TRBJ2-3 and V is TRBV25-1; 7 bases fit TRBD2. Germline V gives CDR1 MGHDK, CDR2 SYGVNS. Germline trimming cut 0 bases from V and 4 bases from J; bases unmatched to any gene: 10. The CDR3 has 17 residues.

The V gene is TRBV19, the J gene TRBJ1-1; 10 bases line up with TRBD1. Germline loops: CDR1 LNHDA, CDR2 SQIVND (reference sequence). The CDR3 contains 16 residues. Trimming at V came to 4 bases and at J to 1 base, leaving 6 bases not matched to a gene. The CDR3 is CASSTRQGAGNTEAFF. In DNA, the CDR3 is TGTGCCAGTAGTACCCGACAGGGGGCTGGGAACACTGAAGCTTTCTTT.

This chain uses TRBV27 with TRBJ1-2; D is uncertain. Trimming removed 6 bases from V and 4 bases from J, with 12 bases in between. The CDR3 loop spans 13 amino acids. The germline V gene encodes CDR1 MNHEY and CDR2 SMNVEV (reference sequence). CDR3: CASSTVGFYGYTF. The CDR3 DNA is TGTGCCAGCAGCACCGTCGGGTTCTATGGCTACACCTTC.

The chain couples TRBV6-5 to TRBJ2-6, with 9 bases aligning to TRBD1. This CDR3 spans 16 amino acids. V shed 0 bases, J shed 4 bases, and the junction held 1 base outside the gene matches. CDR1 and CDR2 from the germline V gene are MNHEY and SVGAGI. CDR3: CASSYSTGGGANVLTF. The CDR3 DNA follows: TGTGCCAGCAGTTACTCTACAGGGGGCGGGGCCAACGTCCTGACTTTC.

V is TRBV10-2 and J is TRBJ2-4, with a weak D call TRBD2 (6 bases). Trimming shortened V by 4 bases and J by 1 base, and 11 bases separated the two germline ends. This CDR3 is 15 amino acids long. Germline V gives CDR1 WSHSY, CDR2 SAAADI. The CDR3 is CASSVGLAAKNIQYF. Here the CDR3 DNA reads TGCGCCAGCAGTGTTGGGCTAGCGGCCAAAAACATTCAGTACTTC.

The rearrangement uses TRBV18 and TRBJ2-7, with D possibly matching TRBD1 (6 bases). Trimming took 0 bases from V and 3 from J, leaving 12 bases between them. CDR1 KGHSH and CDR2 LQKENI come from the germline V gene. The CDR3 runs 15 residues. CDR3 sequence: CASSPPGHNYYEQYF. CDR3 DNA sequence: TGTGCCAGCTCACCACCGGGACATAATTACTACGAGCAGTACTTC.

The rearrangement links TRBV6-5 to TRBJ1-1; D unclear. Trimming stripped 0 bases from V and 0 bases from J, with 8 bases between. The CDR3 is 15 amino acids. Germline V CDR1 and CDR2: MNHEY, SVGAGI. This chain's CDR3 is CASSYSRGLNTEAFF. CDR3 nucleotide sequence: TGTGCCAGCAGTTACTCGAGAGGTCTGAACACTGAAGCTTTCTTT.

V and J are TRBV28 and TRBJ1-5; tentative D call: TRBD1 (6 bases). Germline CDR1 reads MDHEN; CDR2 reads SYDVKM. The germline V and J ends were trimmed by 6 bases and 3 bases, with 18 bases remaining between them. CDR3 length: 16 amino acids. The CDR3 nucleotides read TGTGCCAGCAGGTGGATCTCGACAGGTATCAATCAGCCCCAGCATTTT. Protein product: CASRWISTGINQPQHF.

The chain recombines TRBV19 with TRBJ2-3, with 7 nucleotides matching TRBD2. The germline gives CDR1 LNHDA, CDR2 SQIVND (reference sequence). The CDR3 runs to 17 residues. With V trimmed by 6 bases and J by 0 bases, 12 bases remained unmatched. The CDR3 loop is CASSRTWRGISTDTQYF. The CDR3 region has the DNA TGTGCCAGTAGCCGGACCTGGCGGGGGATTAGCACAGATACGCAGTATTTT.

This rearrangement joins TRBV11-2 to TRBJ2-5; TRBD1 might be the D (5 bases). Germline CDR1 reads SGHAT; CDR2 reads FQNNGV. The CDR3 is made up of 16 amino acids. Trimming shortened V by 1 base and J by 3 bases, and 15 bases separated the two germline ends. The CDR3 region has the DNA TGTGCCAGCAGCTTAGCTCTTTGGGGCGCGGAAGAGACCCAGTACTTC. Amino acids: CASSLALWGAEETQYF.

The chain employs TRBV5-1 and TRBJ2-5; TRBD1 might be the D (6 bases). Germline lookup yields CDR1 SGHRS and CDR2 YFSETQ. V gave up 0 bases and J gave up 4 bases, with 10 bases separating them. The CDR3 has 14 amino acids. DNA for the CDR3: TGCGCCAGCAGCTTGGCCAGGGGTCCAGAGACCCAGTACTTC. Translating gives CASSLARGPETQYF.

The J gene is TRBJ2-3, the V gene TRBV27, with 9 bases fitting TRBD2. CDR1 is MNHEY and CDR2 is SMNVEV in the germline V gene (reference sequence). The J segment lost 4 bases and the V segment lost 3 bases, leaving 8 bases of the junction unmatched. The CDR3 sequence is 16 residues long. The CDR3 region is CASSFNSGRVADTQYF. The CDR3 bases are TGTGCCAGCAGTTTTAATAGCGGGAGAGTCGCAGATACGCAGTATTTT.

The chain joins TRBV5-6 to TRBJ2-1, with TRBD2 as a possible D gene (7 bases). Germline CDR1 SGHDT, CDR2 YYEEEE. The V gene lost 1 base and the J gene lost 8 bases, with 10 bases spanning the gap. The CDR3 contains 13 residues. CDR3 in amino acids: CASSLWGGYEQFF. DNA of the CDR3: TGTGCCAGCAGCTTGTGGGGGGGCTATGAGCAGTTCTTC. The full variable domain, its missing parts supplied by reference TRBV5-6 and TRBJ2-1, is DAGVTQSPTHLIKTRGQQVTLRCSPKSGHDTVSWYQQALGQGPQFIFQYYEEEERQRGNFPDRFSGHQFPNYSSELNVNALLLGDSALYLCASSLWGGYEQFFGPGTRLTVL.

The genes are TRBV4-3 and TRBJ1-2, with a weak D call TRBD1 (6 bases). Germline assignment: CDR1 LGHNA and CDR2 YSLEER. With 3 bases removed from V and 2 bases from J, the gap between germline ends came to 10 bases. The CDR3 covers 14 residues. The CDR3 bases are TGCGCCAGCAGCCAGGGGGCGCAGAACTATGGCTACACCTTC. Translating gives CASSQGAQNYGYTF.